Presented here are 8 T cell receptor beta chains from one specimen sequenced in a study of blood T cell repertoires in COVID-19. The data were produced by immunoSEQ multiplex PCR, yet TCRdb's version contains in-frame clones alone and is incomplete. Here the sample spans about 87,000 clones, around nine tenths being singletons. The sample taken for sequencing was peripheral blood. These receptors were taken from a man aged 35 to 55 with acute or convalescent COVID-19.

The chain links TRBV19 to TRBJ1-5; the D is unclear. Germline CDR1 is LNHDA and CDR2 is SQIVND (reference sequence). The CDR3 is 13 amino acids. V was shortened by 2 bases and J by 5 bases, with 7 bases between the two germline ends. In nucleotides, the CDR3 is TGTGCCAGTAGTATATCCCAGGATCAGCCCCAGCATTTT. It yields the protein CASSISQDQPQHF. Combining the CDR3 with reference TRBV19 and TRBJ1-5 gives the whole variable domain DGGITQSPKYLFRKEGQNVTLSCEQNLNHDAMYWYRQDPGQGLRLIYYSQIVNDFQKGDIAEGYSVSREKKESFPLTVTSAQKNPTAFYLCASSISQDQPQHFGDGTRLSIL.

This rearrangement joins TRBV5-4 to TRBJ2-5; tentative D call: TRBD2 (6 bases). Germline CDR1 SGHNT, CDR2 YYREEE (reference sequence). V was cut by 0 bases and J by 5 bases, with 14 bases left in between. CDR3 size: 15 residues. Here the CDR3 reads CASSLDPRGRETQYF. As DNA, the CDR3 is TGTGCCAGCAGCTTGGACCCGCGGGGAAGGGAGACCCAGTACTTC.

The chain links TRBV6-5 to TRBJ2-4, with D maybe TRBD2 (5 bases). The CDR3 extends over 14 amino acids. Trimming took 7 bases from V and 4 from J, leaving 14 bases between them. Germline CDR1 and CDR2: MNHEY and SVGAGI. The CDR3 sequence is CASNQLEEKNIQYF. The CDR3 DNA reads as TGTGCCAGCAACCAGTTGGAGGAAAAAAACATTCAGTACTTC.

Only one count was recorded for this clone. This rearrangement joins TRBV7-9 to TRBJ1-3; unclear D gene. The V end lost 5 bases, the J end lost 8 bases, and 10 bases lay between the germline ends. This CDR3 spans 12 amino acids. CDR1 and CDR2 (germline): SEHNR, FQNEAQ (reference sequence). CDR3 sequence: CASSVTRDTIYF. CDR3 nucleotide sequence: TGTGCCAGCAGCGTCACCCGGGACACCATATATTTT.

This clone was counted a few times. This chain joins TRBV6-5 and TRBJ1-1; 12 positions match TRBD1. The CDR3 totals 15 residues. Germline-derived CDR1 and CDR2 are MNHEY and SVGAGI. V trimming: 7 bases; J trimming: 6 bases; junction bases outside the gene matches: 9. The CDR3 DNA reads as TGTGCCAGCACACGGGACAGGGGGCCGTCTTCTGAAGCTTTCTTT. Residues: CASTRDRGPSSEAFF.

The V gene is TRBV24-1, the J gene TRBJ2-3, with 8 bases aligning to TRBD2. V trimming: 4 bases; J trimming: 4 bases; junction bases outside the gene matches: 3. The CDR3 has 14 residues. Germline V lookup: CDR1 KGHDR, CDR2 SFDVKD. The CDR3 sequence: CATSEPGLADTQYF. The DNA for the CDR3 is TGTGCCACCAGTGAACCGGGACTAGCAGATACGCAGTATTTT.

The rearrangement joins TRBV29-1 to TRBJ2-5, with 8 bases that match TRBD1. The CDR3 consists of 15 residues. The V and J ends lost 0 bases and 6 bases, in that order; junction bases with no gene match: 9. Germline loops: CDR1 SQVTM, CDR2 ANQGSEA. The CDR3 nucleotides read TGCAGCGTTGAAGATCCATTCAGGGGGCGAAAGACCCAGTACTTC. This sequence encodes CSVEDPFRGRKTQYF. Supplemented by reference TRBV29-1 and TRBJ2-5, the full variable domain reads SAVISQKPSRDICQRGTSLTIQCQVDSQVTMMFWYRQQPGQSLTLIATANQGSEATYESGFVIDKFPISRPNLTFSTLTVSNMSPEDSSIYLCSVEDPFRGRKTQYFGPGTRLLVL.

J is TRBJ1-4 and V is TRBV19; maybe TRBD1 (6 bases). This CDR3 region has 16 residues. V was clipped by 6 bases and J by 4 bases, with 18 bases between them. The germline CDR1 and CDR2 sequences are LNHDA and SQIVND (reference sequence). Here the CDR3 reads CASRARGQHYNEKLFF. The CDR3 coding sequence is TGTGCCAGTAGGGCCCGAGGACAGCACTATAATGAAAAACTGTTTTTT.